This T cell receptor (beta chain) comes out of a study of blood T cell repertoires in COVID-19. Study details: Donors in the United States, Italy and Spain gave samples during acute or convalescent COVID-19. T cells, B-cell-depleted T cells, or PBMCs provided the cDNA or gDNA that served as material.

Original handling: Amplification from reference gene primers served as the basis for estimated nucleated cell counts. Data came from immunoSEQ multiplex PCR; TCRdb stores just in-frame clones and leaves some out. V and J calls and clone size come straight from that table; D and trimming were deduced from the DNA. The sample lists about 62,000 clones; 70% to 90% were seen once. The J segment lost 3 bases and the V segment lost 3 bases, leaving 1 base of the junction unmatched. Germline V gene sequence: CDR1 LGHDT, CDR2 YNNKEL (reference sequence). The CDR3 runs to 14 residues. The chain links TRBV3-1 (or the pseudogene TRBV3-2) to TRBJ2-4; 8 bases map to TRBD2. The specimen was peripheral blood. This sequence was found in a man aged 70-80 years with acute or convalescent COVID-19. The DNA of the CDR3 is TGTGCCAGCAGCCATCGGGAGGGCAAAAACATTCAGTACTTC. It yields the protein CASSHREGKNIQYF.